The 15 T cell receptor beta chains below all came from one sample that was sequenced in a study of shared clonotypes between healthy human individuals. As defined, naive CD8 cells were CD45RO-negative and positively selected for CCR7, with terminally differentiated effector memory CD45RA+ cells excluded. The data were produced by immunoSEQ multiplex PCR, yet TCRdb's version contains in-frame clones alone and is incomplete. The table lists some 2,000,000 clones, just under 95% of them singletons. The specimen sequenced was naive CD8+ T cells sorted from blood. The receptors stem from a man younger than 35 in good health.

In its sample, this clone was seen once. This chain links TRBV5-6 with TRBJ2-2; D not resolved. This CDR3 contains 12 residues. Germline V gene sequence: CDR1 SGHDT, CDR2 YYEEEE. Deletions cut 4 bases from V and 8 bases from J, with 9 bases between. CDR3 coding DNA: TGTGCCAGCAGCCTCCTGGTGGGGGAGCTGTTTTTT. Translated: CASSLLVGELFF.

The chain links TRBV4-1 to TRBJ2-1; 8 bases match TRBD2. V lost 2 bases to trimming and J lost 4 bases; unmatched junction nucleotides: 13. The CDR3 sequence is 18 residues long. In germline, CDR1 is MGHRA, CDR2 YSYEKL. The CDR3 DNA reads as TGCGCCAGCAGCCAAAGCGCGGCCGGCGGGGGGCGATACAATGAGCAGTTCTTC. Translating gives CASSQSAAGGGRYNEQFF.

V is TRBV27 and J is TRBJ1-1, with D possibly matching TRBD1 (5 bases). Germline CDR1 is MNHEY and CDR2 is SMNVEV (reference sequence). The CDR3 has 15 amino acids. V was shortened by 5 bases and J by 6 bases, with 19 bases between the two germline ends. The CDR3 bases are TGTGCCAGCAGTACGAGGGGTCAGTTGGGGCCTGAAGCTTTCTTT. As protein: CASSTRGQLGPEAFF.

The chain joins TRBV12-5 to TRBJ2-7, with a possible D match to TRBD1 (6 bases). V was clipped by 3 bases and J by 3 bases, with 15 bases between them. Germline loops: CDR1 LGHNT, CDR2 FRNRAP. This CDR3 spans 15 amino acids. CDR3 DNA sequence: TGTGCTAGTGGTTTCTCCCGGGGACACGACTACGAGCAGTACTTC. It codes for CASGFSRGHDYEQYF.

V gene TRBV28 combines with J gene TRBJ1-3, with a tentative D call TRBD1 (6 bases). Germline V lookup: CDR1 MDHEN, CDR2 SYDVKM. The CDR3 extends over 14 amino acids. The V and J ends lost 5 bases and 4 bases respectively, with 12 bases between them. The CDR3 coding sequence is TGTGCCAGCAGTGACACAGGGTTCGGAAACACCATATATTTT. Its protein product is CASSDTGFGNTIYF.

This chain joins TRBV14 and TRBJ2-7; weak D call: TRBD2 (7 bases). CDR3 length: 13 amino acids. Germline lookup yields CDR1 SGHDN and CDR2 FVKESK. Between the trimmed V and J ends, which lost 5 bases and 7 bases, there was a span of 15 bases. The CDR3: CASSAGAKREQYF. CDR3 in DNA: TGTGCCAGCAGCGCGGGGGCGAAAAGAGAGCAGTACTTC. Complete variable domain (other parts from reference TRBV14 and TRBJ2-7): EAGVTQFPSHSVIEKGQTVTLRCDPISGHDNLYWYRRVMGKEIKFLLHFVKESKQDESGMPNNRFLAERTGGTYSTLKVQPAELEDSGVYFCASSAGAKREQYFGPGTRLTVT.

The genes are TRBV2 and TRBJ2-3; 10 nucleotides agree with TRBD1. The CDR3 spans 15 residues. Germline V CDR1 and CDR2: SNHLY, FYNNEI. CDR3: CVTRQGAFGTDTQYF. CDR3 coding DNA: TGTGTCACAAGACAGGGGGCGTTCGGAACAGATACGCAGTATTTT.

Comment on this clone: Additional DNA sequences in this sample encode the identical CDR3. V and J are TRBV5-4 and TRBJ2-2, with unresolved D. The CDR3 has 12 amino acids. The V end was cut by 4 bases, the J end by 2 bases, with 3 bases between. Germline assignment: CDR1 SGHNT and CDR2 YYREEE (reference sequence). CDR3 in amino acids: CASSPNTGELFF. DNA of the CDR3: TGTGCCAGCAGCCCCAACACCGGGGAGCTGTTTTTT. Filled out from reference TRBV5-4 and TRBJ2-2, the complete variable domain reads ETGVTQSPTHLIKTRGQQVTLRCSSQSGHNTVSWYQQALGQGPQFIFQYYREEENGRGNFPPRFSGLQFPNYSSELNVNALELDDSALYLCASSPNTGELFFGEGSRLTVL.

The chain employs TRBV4-3 and TRBJ2-5, with 11 bases identical to TRBD1. Germline CDR1 LGHNA, CDR2 YSLEER. The J segment lost 5 bases and the V segment lost 3 bases, leaving 5 bases of the junction unmatched. This CDR3 is built from 15 residues. CDR3 bases: TGCGCCAGCAGCCACGGACAGGGGGCGGGGGAGACCCAGTACTTC. Its protein product is CASSHGQGAGETQYF.

The chain has TRBV4-1 and TRBJ2-5, with 7 bases aligning to TRBD1. The J call may be faulty, since TRBJ2-7 better matches the DNA end. The CDR3 is made up of 15 amino acids. Per the germline V gene, CDR1 is MGHRA and CDR2 is YSYEKL. Here the CDR3 DNA reads TGCGCCAGCAGCCCTACCGAGACAGGGATTTACGAGCAGTACTTC. It translates to CASSPTETGIYEQYF.

The chain employs TRBV11-2 and TRBJ2-7; weak D call: TRBD1 (6 bases). The CDR3 is made up of 15 amino acids. CDR1 and CDR2 (germline): SGHAT, FQNNGV. Trimming pared 6 bases from V and 0 bases from J, leaving 15 bases between. CDR3: CASRLRDKISYEQYF. The CDR3 nucleotides are TGTGCCAGCAGGCTCCGGGACAAGATCTCCTACGAGCAGTACTTC.

The gene calls are TRBV29-1 and TRBJ2-1; 8 bases fit TRBD2. Germline V CDR1 and CDR2: SQVTM, ANQGSEA. CDR3 length: 16 amino acids. Trimming cost V 0 bases and J 0 bases; bases outside gene matches: 4. In nucleotides, the CDR3 is TGCAGCGTTGAAGACTGGCGGGAGGTCTCCTACAATGAGCAGTTCTTC. This sequence encodes CSVEDWREVSYNEQFF.

The chain combines TRBV10-2 with TRBJ1-6, with 9 bases identical to TRBD1. The CDR3 runs to 14 residues. V was clipped by 7 bases and J by 10 bases; unmatched bases: 8. The germline V gene encodes CDR1 WSHSY and CDR2 SAAADI. The CDR3 DNA reads TGCGCCAGCAAGGAAGGGACAGGGTGGTCACCCCTCCACTTT. It translates to CASKEGTGWSPLHF.

On this clone: The same CDR3 also results from other DNA sequences found in this sample. J is TRBJ2-7 and V is TRBV4-2; 9 bases fit TRBD2. Trimming cost V 3 bases and J 1 base; bases outside gene matches: 4. This CDR3 spans 15 amino acids. The germline V gene encodes CDR1 LGHNA and CDR2 YNFKEQ. CDR3 sequence reads: CASSQGLAGSYEQYF. CDR3 DNA: TGTGCCAGCAGCCAGGGACTAGCTGGGTCCTACGAGCAGTACTTC.

The chain has TRBV7-9 and TRBJ1-1; D call uncertain. V lost 1 base to trimming and J lost 9 bases, with 6 bases between them. This CDR3 has 11 residues. Per germline, CDR1 SEHNR and CDR2 FQNEAQ (reference sequence). CDR3 region: CASSLVTQAFF. CDR3 nucleotides: TGTGCCAGCAGCTTAGTAACCCAAGCTTTCTTT.